These 8 T cell receptor beta chains originate from one sample sequenced in a study of human T cells and chemical hapten exposure. The total RNA was obtained from whole blood that was not fractionated. From the 5' RACE reads, TCRdb called clonotypes with MiXCR, one entry per CDR3 protein. This sample carries approximately 150,000 distinct CDR3 sequences, roughly 4% of them seen once, and the ten largest clones take over 1.3%. These receptors were taken from a female donor in good health.

This clonotype was recorded a few times. V usage is TRBV15 and J usage is TRBJ2-7; TRBD2 agrees at 13 bases. V shed 5 bases and J 3 bases; nucleotides not matched to a gene: 16. CDR3 length: 19 residues. The germline V gene has CDR1 LNHNV and CDR2 YYDKDF (reference sequence). The CDR3 nucleotides read TGTGCCACCAGCGAATCGTTGTCGGGACTAGCGGGGAGTTACTACGAGCAGTACTTC. This gives the protein CATSESLSGLAGSYYEQYF.

The sample holds many counts of this clonotype. This chain uses TRBV20-1 with TRBJ1-3; D ambiguous. Germline-derived CDR1 and CDR2 are DFQATT and SNEGSKA (reference sequence). The length of the CDR3 is 12 residues. Trimming took off 6 bases at V and 0 bases at J, with 6 bases between the two ends. The CDR3 reads CSARSSGNTIYF. Written as DNA, the CDR3 is TGCAGTGCCCGGTCCTCTGGAAACACCATATATTTT.

This clonotype was seen at least ten times. This chain connects TRBV11-1 to TRBJ2-3; D might be TRBD1 (5 bases). The CDR3 runs to 16 residues. The V gene's germline CDR1 is SGHAT and CDR2 FQDESV (reference sequence). The V end was cut by 6 bases, the J end by 4 bases, with 20 bases between. CDR3 region: CASRLDSSFPADTQYF. CDR3 nucleotide sequence: TGTGCCAGCAGACTCGACAGCTCCTTTCCCGCAGATACGCAGTATTTT.

This clonotype was counted at least ten times. The chain is built from TRBV4-3 and TRBJ2-3; either TRBD1 or TRBD2 may fit D (5 bases each). Between the trimmed V and J ends, which lost 1 base and 2 bases, there was a span of 10 bases. The CDR3 loop spans 15 amino acids. From germline, CDR1 is LGHNA and CDR2 YSLEER. CDR3 bases: TGCGCCAGCAGCCAAGTCCAGGGAGCCACAGATACGCAGTATTTT. Translating gives CASSQVQGATDTQYF.

The rearrangement uses TRBV30 and TRBJ2-5; no firm D call. Trimming cost V 1 base and J 4 bases, with 7 bases left between them. The CDR3 is 12 amino acids. Germline-derived CDR1 and CDR2 are GTSNPN and SVGIG (reference sequence). The chain's CDR3 is CAWSEGRETQYF. The DNA for the CDR3 is TGTGCCTGGAGTGAAGGACGAGAGACCCAGTACTTC.

This clonotype was counted at least ten times. The chain uses TRBV5-4 and TRBJ2-7; TRBD1 aligns across 9 bases. The V gene end was trimmed by 3 bases and the J gene end by 5 bases; junction bases not matched to a gene: 3. This CDR3 spans 13 amino acids. CDR1 and CDR2 (germline): SGHNT, YYREEE (reference sequence). For the CDR3, the DNA is TGTGCCAGCAGCTCGGGACAGGGCAACGAGCAGTACTTC. It translates to CASSSGQGNEQYF.

The CDR3 loop reads CASSEPPPGWMYEQYF. Written as DNA, the CDR3 is TGTGCCAGCAGTGAGCCTCCCCCGGGGTGGATGTACGAGCAGTACTTC. The rearrangement uses TRBV6-1 and TRBJ2-7, with D perhaps matching TRBD2 (5 bases). The CDR3 spans 16 residues. V was trimmed by 3 bases and J by 4 bases, leaving 19 bases between them. Germline V gene sequence: CDR1 MNHNS, CDR2 SASEGT.

This clonotype was counted a few times. The CDR3 loop is CASSFSGGPNTGELFF. In DNA, the CDR3 is TGTGCCAGCAGCTTTAGCGGGGGACCCAACACCGGGGAGCTGTTTTTT. V gene TRBV9 combines with J gene TRBJ2-2; 9 nucleotides line up with TRBD2. Germline assignment: CDR1 SGDLS and CDR2 YYNGEE. The CDR3 has 16 amino acids. The ends lost 4 bases at V and 2 bases at J; junction bases unmatched: 6.